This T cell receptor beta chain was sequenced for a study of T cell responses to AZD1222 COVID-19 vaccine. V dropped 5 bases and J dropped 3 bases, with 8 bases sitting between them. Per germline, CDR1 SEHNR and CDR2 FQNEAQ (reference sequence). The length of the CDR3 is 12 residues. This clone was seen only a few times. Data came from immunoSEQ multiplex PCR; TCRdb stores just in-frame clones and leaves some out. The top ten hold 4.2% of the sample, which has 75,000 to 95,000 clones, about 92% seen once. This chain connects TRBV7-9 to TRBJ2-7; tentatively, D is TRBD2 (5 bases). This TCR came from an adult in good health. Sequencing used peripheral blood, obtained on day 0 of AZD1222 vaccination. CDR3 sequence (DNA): TGTGCCAGCAGCCAAGACTACTACGAGCAGTACTTC. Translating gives CASSQDYYEQYF. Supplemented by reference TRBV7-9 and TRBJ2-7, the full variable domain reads DTGVSQNPRHKITKRGQNVTFRCDPISEHNRLYWYRQTLGQGPEFLTYFQNEAQLEKSRLLSDRFSAERPKGSFSTLEIQRTEQGDSAMYLCASSQDYYEQYFGPGTRLTVT.